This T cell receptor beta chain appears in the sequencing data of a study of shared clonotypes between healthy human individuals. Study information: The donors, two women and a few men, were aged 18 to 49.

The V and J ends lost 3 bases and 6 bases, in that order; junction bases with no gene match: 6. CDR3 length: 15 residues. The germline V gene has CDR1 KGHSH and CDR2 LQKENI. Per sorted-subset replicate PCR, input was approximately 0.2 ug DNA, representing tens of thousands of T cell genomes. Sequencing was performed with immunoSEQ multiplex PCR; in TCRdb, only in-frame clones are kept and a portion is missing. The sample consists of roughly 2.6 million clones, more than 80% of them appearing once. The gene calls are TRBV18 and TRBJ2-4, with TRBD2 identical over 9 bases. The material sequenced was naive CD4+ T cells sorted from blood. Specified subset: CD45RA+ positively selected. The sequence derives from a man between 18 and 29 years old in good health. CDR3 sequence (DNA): TGTGCCAGCTCACCTAGGACTAGCGAGGGAAACATTCAGTACTTC. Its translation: CASSPRTSEGNIQYF.